The sequence of this T cell receptor beta chain was determined in a study of glioma-infiltrating T cells. Findings and caveats of the study: Gliomas, especially low-grade, showed above-expected tissue-blood divergence; non-neoplastic patients showed below.

Amplification of TCR alpha and beta CDR3 regions from RNA used iRepertoire nested multiplex PCR. For one-step reverse transcription and amplification, 100-400 ng of tissue mRNA or PBMC total RNA was used. TCRdb redid the calling of the multiplex PCR reads with MiXCR, one entry per CDR3 protein. The table lists under 200,000 distinct CDR3 sequences, more than 35% of them singletons. Remarks on this clonotype: Its antigen remains unidentified. A read error may be the cause here, since a much bigger clone is one base away.

The source material was glioma tissue, nonneoplastic brain tissue, or PBMCs (not recorded which). The clonotype originates from a human donor with low-grade glioma or glioblastoma, undergoing nonglioma brain surgery, or in good health (not recorded which).

The CDR3 region has the DNA TGTGCCAGCAGCGTAGAAGGGGGCACTGAAGCTTTCTTT. Residues: CASSVEGGTEAFF. This chain uses TRBV9 with TRBJ1-1, with D possibly TRBD1 on 6 matching bases. The CDR3 runs 13 residues. The V gene lost 0 bases and the J gene lost 4 bases, with 7 bases spanning the gap. Per the germline V gene, CDR1 is SGDLS and CDR2 is YYNGEE. The whole variable domain, filled in from reference TRBV9 and TRBJ1-1, reads DSGVTQTPKHLITATGQRVTLRCSPRSGDLSVYWYQQSLDQGLQFLIQYYNGEERAKGNILERFSAQQFPDLHSELNLSSLELGDSALYFCASSVEGGTEAFFGQGTRLTVV.